This T cell receptor beta chain was sequenced in a study of long-term antiretroviral therapy in people with HIV. Notes on the study in general: In HIV, the repertoires covered a tighter span of CDR3 lengths than in controls.

V gave up 1 base and J gave up 4 bases, with 13 bases separating them. The germline gives CDR1 SGHDN, CDR2 FVKESK. The CDR3 runs to 15 residues. Runs used v3.0 of the immunoSEQ assay and were done at survey level. Only in-frame clones appear in the TCRdb table, and some are missing; sequencing was by immunoSEQ multiplex PCR. This table has about 17,000 clones, 85% to 95% appearing once. Comment on this clone: Its target is unknown.

This TCR derives from a man aged 30 to 39 with HIV. The J gene is TRBJ1-1, the V gene TRBV14; maybe TRBD1 (6 bases). Material: unsorted PBMCs, obtained more than 10 years after starting antiretroviral therapy. CDR3 sequence: CASSQVGGAFTEAFF. The CDR3 DNA sequence: TGTGCCAGCAGCCAAGTGGGGGGGGCCTTCACTGAAGCTTTCTTT.